The rows below give T cell receptor beta chains drawn from one sample of a study of T cell responses to AZD1222 COVID-19 vaccine. The assay was immunoSEQ multiplex PCR, and TCRdb's table has in-frame clones only and misses some. The sample contains 150,000 to 160,000 clones, roughly 90% of which appear only once. The material sequenced was peripheral blood, taken on day 0 of AZD1222 vaccination. These receptors originate from an adult in good health. Each CDR3 is given with its conserved first and last residue. D genes are given only for firm matches. Clone size is given for some rows only: seen once, a few or many times, or a class if the clone is expanded.

d_call: -; j_call: TRBJ1-1; v_call: TRBV10-3; clone_size: -; cdr3_aa: CASHGGGGNTEAFF; cdr3_nt: TGTGCCAGCCATGGGGGAGGCGGTAACACTGAAGCTTTCTTT
d_call: TRBD1; j_call: TRBJ1-2; v_call: TRBV7-2; clone_size: -; cdr3_aa: CASSKPSSPTGLGYTF; cdr3_nt: TGTGCCAGCAGCAAACCCTCTTCGCCGACAGGGCTCGGCTACACCTTC
d_call: -; j_call: TRBJ1-2; v_call: TRBV11-2; clone_size: -; cdr3_aa: CASSLDLQDGYTF; cdr3_nt: TGTGCCAGCAGCTTAGATCTCCAGGATGGCTACACCTTC
d_call: -; j_call: TRBJ2-7; v_call: TRBV12-5; clone_size: -; cdr3_aa: CASGPSTEFYEQYF; cdr3_nt: TGTGCTAGTGGTCCCTCTACCGAATTCTACGAGCAGTACTTC
d_call: -; j_call: TRBJ2-7; v_call: TRBV27; clone_size: -; cdr3_aa: CASSPKGVPSSYEQYF; cdr3_nt: TGTGCCAGCAGTCCAAAAGGGGTCCCCAGCTCCTACGAGCAGTACTTC
d_call: TRBD1; j_call: TRBJ1-5; v_call: TRBV5-4; clone_size: -; cdr3_aa: CASSSDRANQPQHF; cdr3_nt: TGTGCCAGCAGTAGCGACAGGGCAAATCAGCCCCAGCATTTT
d_call: TRBD1; j_call: TRBJ2-7; v_call: TRBV27; clone_size: -; cdr3_aa: CASSGSEGTGAYEQYF; cdr3_nt: TGTGCCAGCAGTGGGTCGGAGGGGACAGGTGCCTACGAGCAGTACTTC
d_call: -; j_call: TRBJ2-7; v_call: TRBV5-1; clone_size: -; cdr3_aa: CASSLASQGTYEQYF; cdr3_nt: TGCGCCAGCAGCTTGGCCAGTCAGGGCACCTACGAGCAGTACTTC
d_call: -; j_call: TRBJ1-4; v_call: TRBV7-2; clone_size: -; cdr3_aa: CASSLQGMDEKLFF; cdr3_nt: TGTGCCAGCAGCCTGCAGGGGATGGATGAAAAACTGTTTTTT
d_call: -; j_call: TRBJ1-6; v_call: TRBV18; clone_size: -; cdr3_aa: CASSPSEWGSPLHF; cdr3_nt: TGTGCCAGCTCACCGTCGGAATGGGGATCACCCCTCCACTTT
d_call: TRBD1; j_call: TRBJ2-1; v_call: TRBV29-1; clone_size: -; cdr3_aa: CSDRDSHYNEQFF; cdr3_nt: TGCAGCGACCGGGACAGCCACTACAATGAGCAGTTCTTC
d_call: -; j_call: TRBJ1-2; v_call: TRBV27; clone_size: -; cdr3_aa: CASKSQGNYGYTF; cdr3_nt: TGTGCCAGCAAGTCCCAGGGTAACTATGGCTACACCTTC
d_call: -; j_call: TRBJ1-5; v_call: TRBV2; clone_size: -; cdr3_aa: CASSEVSRFTPQHF; cdr3_nt: TGTGCCAGCAGTGAGGTGAGCCGCTTCACCCCCCAGCATTTT
d_call: -; j_call: TRBJ2-5; v_call: TRBV5-1; clone_size: -; cdr3_aa: CASSQQGGSGWQETQYF; cdr3_nt: TGCGCCAGCAGCCAACAAGGGGGGAGTGGATGGCAAGAGACCCAGTACTTC
d_call: TRBD1; j_call: TRBJ2-3; v_call: TRBV11-2; clone_size: -; cdr3_aa: CASSWGDRVADTQYF; cdr3_nt: TGTGCCAGCAGCTGGGGGGACAGGGTCGCAGATACGCAGTATTTT
d_call: -; j_call: TRBJ1-1; v_call: TRBV5-1; clone_size: -; cdr3_aa: CASSGDPGGSTEAFF; cdr3_nt: TGCGCCAGCAGCGGGGATCCCGGGGGTAGCACTGAAGCTTTCTTT
d_call: TRBD2; j_call: TRBJ2-3; v_call: TRBV6-6; clone_size: -; cdr3_aa: CASSYSHGREDTQYF; cdr3_nt: TGTGCCAGCAGTTACTCGCACGGGAGGGAAGATACGCAGTATTTT
d_call: -; j_call: TRBJ2-7; v_call: TRBV5-5; clone_size: -; cdr3_aa: CASSLERTPGFGYEQYF; cdr3_nt: TGTGCCAGCAGCTTGGAAAGAACCCCTGGGTTCGGCTACGAGCAGTACTTC
d_call: -; j_call: TRBJ1-1; v_call: TRBV5-1; clone_size: -; cdr3_aa: CASSLGAGRAEAFF; cdr3_nt: TGCGCCAGCAGCTTGGGGGCCGGTAGGGCTGAAGCTTTCTTT
d_call: TRBD1; j_call: TRBJ1-5; v_call: TRBV6-2/TRBV6-3; clone_size: -; cdr3_aa: CASSLDRGIKPQHF; cdr3_nt: TGTGCCAGCAGTCTCGACAGGGGGATCAAGCCCCAGCATTTT
d_call: TRBD2; j_call: TRBJ2-5; v_call: TRBV5-6; clone_size: once; cdr3_aa: CASSLAVAGGGQETQYF; cdr3_nt: TGTGCCAGCAGCTTGGCAGTAGCGGGAGGGGGTCAAGAGACCCAGTACTTC
d_call: TRBD2; j_call: TRBJ2-3; v_call: TRBV7-2; clone_size: -; cdr3_aa: CASSLTSGGTDTQYF; cdr3_nt: TGTGCCAGCAGCTTAACTAGCGGGGGCACAGATACGCAGTATTTT
d_call: TRBD1; j_call: TRBJ2-7; v_call: TRBV7-2; clone_size: -; cdr3_aa: CASSSPTGSVYEQYF; cdr3_nt: TGTGCCAGCAGCTCTCCGACAGGGAGTGTGTACGAGCAGTACTTC
d_call: TRBD2; j_call: TRBJ2-1; v_call: TRBV10-3; clone_size: -; cdr3_aa: CAISGAAGAYNEQFF; cdr3_nt: TGTGCCATCAGTGGGGCAGCGGGGGCCTACAATGAGCAGTTCTTC
d_call: -; j_call: TRBJ1-2; v_call: TRBV29-1; clone_size: -; cdr3_aa: CSVDQPGRYGYTF; cdr3_nt: TGCAGCGTTGATCAACCAGGGCGCTATGGCTACACCTTC
d_call: -; j_call: TRBJ2-7; v_call: TRBV4-1; clone_size: -; cdr3_aa: CASSQGLVYEQYF; cdr3_nt: TGCGCCAGCAGCCAAGGACTAGTCTACGAGCAGTACTTC
d_call: -; j_call: TRBJ1-1; v_call: TRBV5-4; clone_size: -; cdr3_aa: CASSLLQGNTEAFF; cdr3_nt: TGTGCCAGCAGCTTACTACAAGGCAACACTGAAGCTTTCTTT
d_call: -; j_call: TRBJ1-4; v_call: TRBV4-1; clone_size: -; cdr3_aa: CASSQARREKLFF; cdr3_nt: TGCGCCAGCAGCCAAGCGCGGCGGGAAAAACTGTTTTTT
d_call: -; j_call: TRBJ2-7; v_call: TRBV6-5; clone_size: -; cdr3_aa: CASAGIRAVQYF; cdr3_nt: TGTGCCAGCGCGGGGATCCGCGCGGTGCAGTACTTC
d_call: -; j_call: TRBJ2-3; v_call: TRBV2; clone_size: -; cdr3_aa: CASSEQGGGGDTQYF; cdr3_nt: TGTGCCAGCAGTGAGCAAGGGGGGGGAGGGGATACGCAGTATTTT
d_call: -; j_call: TRBJ1-2; v_call: TRBV6-5; clone_size: -; cdr3_aa: CASTEGSAYGYTF; cdr3_nt: TGTGCCAGCACGGAGGGCTCGGCCTATGGCTACACCTTC
d_call: TRBD1; j_call: TRBJ1-1; v_call: TRBV19; clone_size: -; cdr3_aa: CASRSGGMYTEAFF; cdr3_nt: TGTGCCAGTAGATCAGGGGGCATGTACACTGAAGCTTTCTTT
d_call: TRBD1; j_call: TRBJ1-2; v_call: TRBV27; clone_size: -; cdr3_aa: CASSLTGGRGYTF; cdr3_nt: TGTGCCAGCAGCCTTACAGGGGGCAGGGGCTACACCTTC
d_call: -; j_call: TRBJ2-2; v_call: TRBV28; clone_size: -; cdr3_aa: CASSLGGNTGELFF; cdr3_nt: TGTGCCAGCAGTTTGGGGGGGAACACCGGGGAGCTGTTTTTT
d_call: TRBD1; j_call: TRBJ1-4; v_call: TRBV7-9; clone_size: -; cdr3_aa: CASSRQGALEKLFF; cdr3_nt: TGTGCCAGCAGCCGACAGGGGGCGCTTGAAAAACTGTTTTTT
d_call: TRBD1; j_call: TRBJ1-5; v_call: TRBV5-1; clone_size: -; cdr3_aa: CASSLTGGGQPQHF; cdr3_nt: TGCGCCAGCAGCCTTACAGGGGGTGGTCAGCCCCAGCATTTT
d_call: -; j_call: TRBJ2-3; v_call: TRBV9; clone_size: -; cdr3_aa: CASSVKGSVDTQYF; cdr3_nt: TGTGCCAGCAGCGTAAAAGGTTCGGTAGATACGCAGTATTTT
d_call: -; j_call: TRBJ1-3; v_call: TRBV4-3; clone_size: -; cdr3_aa: CASSQAPRQIADKNTIYF; cdr3_nt: TGCGCCAGCAGCCAAGCCCCTCGACAGATAGCGGACAAAAACACCATATATTTT
d_call: -; j_call: TRBJ2-5; v_call: TRBV15; clone_size: -; cdr3_aa: CATSRNTLETQYF; cdr3_nt: TGTGCCACCAGCAGAAACACTTTGGAGACCCAGTACTTC
d_call: -; j_call: TRBJ2-2; v_call: TRBV18; clone_size: -; cdr3_aa: CASSPLEILNTGELFF; cdr3_nt: TGTGCCAGCTCCCCCCTCGAGATTCTGAACACCGGGGAGCTGTTTTTT
d_call: -; j_call: TRBJ1-1; v_call: TRBV7-3; clone_size: -; cdr3_aa: CASSSQGNTEAFF; cdr3_nt: TGTGCCAGCAGCTCACAGGGGAACACTGAAGCTTTCTTT
d_call: TRBD1; j_call: TRBJ1-5; v_call: TRBV6-6; clone_size: -; cdr3_aa: CASSYRTGGNQPQHF; cdr3_nt: TGTGCCAGCAGTTACAGGACAGGGGGTAATCAGCCCCAGCATTTT
d_call: -; j_call: TRBJ1-1; v_call: TRBV12-3/TRBV12-4; clone_size: -; cdr3_aa: CASSTGPTEAFF; cdr3_nt: TGTGCCAGCAGCACAGGGCCCACTGAAGCTTTCTTT
d_call: -; j_call: TRBJ2-5; v_call: TRBV19; clone_size: -; cdr3_aa: CASRASAETQYF; cdr3_nt: TGTGCCAGCCGAGCTAGCGCGGAGACCCAGTACTTC
d_call: -; j_call: TRBJ2-5; v_call: TRBV7-3; clone_size: -; cdr3_aa: CASTQGVGETQYF; cdr3_nt: TGTGCCAGCACCCAAGGGGTAGGGGAGACCCAGTACTTC
d_call: -; j_call: TRBJ1-2; v_call: TRBV25-1; clone_size: -; cdr3_aa: CASSATTNYGYTF; cdr3_nt: TGTGCCAGCAGTGCCACCACTAACTATGGCTACACCTTC
d_call: -; j_call: TRBJ2-5; v_call: TRBV10-3; clone_size: -; cdr3_aa: CAISEKNQETQYF; cdr3_nt: TGTGCCATCAGTGAAAAGAACCAAGAGACCCAGTACTTC